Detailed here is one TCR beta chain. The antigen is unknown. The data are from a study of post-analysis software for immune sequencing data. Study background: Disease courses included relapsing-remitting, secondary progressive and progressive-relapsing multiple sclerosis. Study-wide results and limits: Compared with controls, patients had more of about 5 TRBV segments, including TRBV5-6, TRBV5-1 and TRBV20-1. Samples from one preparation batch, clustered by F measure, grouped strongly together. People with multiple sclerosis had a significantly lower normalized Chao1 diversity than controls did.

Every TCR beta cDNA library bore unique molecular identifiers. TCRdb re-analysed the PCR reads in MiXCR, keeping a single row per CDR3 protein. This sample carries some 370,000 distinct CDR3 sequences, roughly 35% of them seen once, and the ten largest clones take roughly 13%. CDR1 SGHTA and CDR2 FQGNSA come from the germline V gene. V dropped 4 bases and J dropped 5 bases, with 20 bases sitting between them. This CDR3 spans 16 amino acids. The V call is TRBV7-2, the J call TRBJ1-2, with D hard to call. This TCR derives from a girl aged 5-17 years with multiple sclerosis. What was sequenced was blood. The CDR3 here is CASSWNSGTSGYGYTF. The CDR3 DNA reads TGTGCCAGCAGCTGGAACTCGGGAACGTCGGGTTATGGCTACACCTTC.